This is a list of T cell receptor beta chains from one sample in a study of cytomegalovirus exposure and HLA in healthy donors. Method: immunoSEQ multiplex PCR; TCRdb's copy keeps in-frame clones and lacks some. The sample includes 150,000 to 200,000 clones, 65% to 80% of them seen just once. Sequences were obtained from PBMCs. These receptors were collected from a man aged 35 to 55 in good health and CMV-seronegative. Each CDR3 is given without its conserved first and last residue.

j_gene,v_gene,CDR3aa
TRBJ1-2,TRBV7-9,ASSPTEFHT
TRBJ2-1,TRBV9,ASSSDFNEQF
TRBJ2-2,TRBV28,ASSPPTEPTGELF
TRBJ1-5,TRBV4-1,ASSRDDNSNQPQH
TRBJ1-3,TRBV4-1,ASSQREKTGSSGNTIY
TRBJ2-4,TRBV27,ASSREVTKNIQY
TRBJ1-2,TRBV7-2,ASSLAVGGYGYT
TRBJ1-2,TRBV13,ASSSIRQGPIYGYT
TRBJ2-7,TRBV15,ATSRDGVGTGTYEQY
TRBJ1-1,TRBV19,ASSIPTGWGTNTEAF
TRBJ1-5,TRBV2,ASRSGTGRNQPQH
TRBJ2-2,TRBV19,ASSVSFGTGELF
TRBJ2-7,TRBV6-4,ASSKDGNLYEQY
TRBJ1-2,TRBV28,ASSLVGQGLAWT
TRBJ2-5,TRBV5-4,ASKSSGVQETQY
TRBJ2-7,TRBV11-2,ASSLFPGISTYEQY
TRBJ2-4,TRBV7-9,ASSSDRGHIQY
TRBJ2-3,TRBV9,ASSTGGGGVTDTQY
TRBJ2-3,TRBV21-1,ASSKVTGGPTDTQY
-,TRBV5-6,ASSLRDRPYEQY
TRBJ1-1,TRBV18,ASSPREFGTEAF
TRBJ2-7,TRBV6-1,ASSGTTYEQY
TRBJ2-1,TRBV2,ASSAEYNEQF
TRBJ2-1,TRBV5-4,ASSWGAGGAWNEQF
TRBJ1-2,TRBV30,AWVEESFNYGYT
TRBJ2-5,TRBV9,ASSPGPEEETQY
TRBJ2-2,TRBV2,ASRAGTTGELF
TRBJ1-6,TRBV12-5,ASGVSGSNSPLH
TRBJ2-2,TRBV2,ASKEAPNTGELF
TRBJ2-7,TRBV6-5,ARRSSYEQY
TRBJ2-7,TRBV9,ASSSSGGQNSYEQY
TRBJ2-1,TRBV7-7,ASSPREDRGGGEQF
TRBJ1-2,TRBV30,AWSRGQGGGYT
TRBJ1-3,TRBV7-9,ATDPLTGRAGNTIY
TRBJ1-2,TRBV6-5,ASRTAGTLSGYT
TRBJ1-5,TRBV29-1,SVGGGSNQPQH
TRBJ2-5,TRBV5-8,ASSLRTGAKAYLETQY
TRBJ1-5,TRBV30,AWSRWGRRAQH
TRBJ2-1,TRBV6-1,ASSEATGGRNEQF